What follows is one T cell receptor (beta chain) and its context. The antigen remains unidentified. Generated by immunoSEQ multiplex PCR, the TCRdb table keeps only in-frame clones and is missing some. The sample has 650,000 to 700,000 clones; roughly 87% are singletons. Per the germline V gene, CDR1 is MNHEY and CDR2 is SMNVEV (reference sequence). This CDR3 region has 17 residues. V lost 2 bases, J lost 2 bases, and 11 bases stayed unmatched. This specimen comes from a study of shared clonotypes between healthy human individuals. Turning to the study itself: CD4 naive and CD4 memory each took three plates per donor, while CD8 naive took two and CD8 memory one.

Study-level findings and limits: Researchers found naive subsets generally carried larger estimated richness than memory subsets.

The sample was memory CD8+ T cells from PBMCs. Subset meaning: CD45RO+ cells pooled with CCR7-negative TemRA cells. This TCR was sampled from a man aged 18 to 35 in good health. Some clones in this sample may be carry-over from other donors' samples. V and J are TRBV27 and TRBJ2-7; 8 bases align to TRBD1. CDR3 nucleotide sequence: TGTGCCAGCAGTTTAACCTCCAGGGGGCAAGGGGCCTACGAGCAGTACTTC. It yields the protein CASSLTSRGQGAYEQYF.